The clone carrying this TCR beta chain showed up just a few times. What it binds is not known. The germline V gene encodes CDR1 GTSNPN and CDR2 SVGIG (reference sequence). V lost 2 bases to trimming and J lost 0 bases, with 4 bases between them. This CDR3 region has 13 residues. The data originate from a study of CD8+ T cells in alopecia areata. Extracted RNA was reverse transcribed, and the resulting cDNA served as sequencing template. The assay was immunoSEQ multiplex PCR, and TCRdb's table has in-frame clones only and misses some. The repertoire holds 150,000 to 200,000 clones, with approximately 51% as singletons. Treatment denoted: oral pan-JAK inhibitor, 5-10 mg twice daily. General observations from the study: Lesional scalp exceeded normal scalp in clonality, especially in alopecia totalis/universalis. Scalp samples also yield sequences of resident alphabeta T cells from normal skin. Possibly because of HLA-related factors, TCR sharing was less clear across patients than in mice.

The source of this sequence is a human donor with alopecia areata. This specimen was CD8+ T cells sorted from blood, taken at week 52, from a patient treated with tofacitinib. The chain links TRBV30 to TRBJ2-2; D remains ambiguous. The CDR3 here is CAWSLTNTGELFF. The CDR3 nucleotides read TGTGCCTGGAGTTTAACGAACACCGGGGAGCTGTTTTTT.